This TCR beta chain was identified in a study of blood T cell repertoires in COVID-19. Study summary: The United States, Italy and Spain were the sources of the acute and convalescent COVID-19 samples.

Original methodology: Reference gene primer amplification yielded estimated nucleated cell counts. Data came from immunoSEQ multiplex PCR; TCRdb stores just in-frame clones and leaves some out. V and J calls plus clone size are reproduced from that table; the DNA served to infer D and trimming. The table has about 340,000 clones, 65% to 85% seen once; the top ten hold about 3%. There are a few counts of this clone. CDR1 and CDR2 from the germline V gene are MNHEY and SVGAGI. The CDR3 spans 12 residues. Trimming pared 7 bases from V and 3 bases from J, leaving 9 bases between. Input material: peripheral blood. This sequence originates from a man aged 30 to 39 with active or convalescent COVID-19. This chain connects TRBV6-5 to TRBJ1-2; D ambiguous. CDR3 sequence: CASTSGYYGYTF. DNA of the CDR3: TGTGCCAGCACTTCAGGATACTATGGCTACACCTTC.